What follows describes a single T cell receptor beta chain. What antigen it recognizes has not been identified. No much larger clone is present one base from it, and per-base qualities are unavailable. The data were taken from a study of cytomegalovirus exposure and HLA in healthy donors (dated by TCRdb to the late 2010s). With respect to the entire study: An earlier analysis of approximately 600 of the donors reported more than 250 Gb of sequence data and 100 million to 130 million unique TCR beta sequences from 150 million to 200 million T cells. Approximately 300 gigabases of sequencing data and tens of millions of unique TCR sequences were included in an early release covering under 650 HLA-typed donors. Of the roughly 410 genotyped donors, roughly 76% were placed in the genetic ancestry cluster associated with self-reported Caucasian donors. The aim of the study was to test whether cataloging public T cell receptors could identify signatures of past pathogen exposure. The study profiled the T cell repertoires of hundreds of subjects by immunosequencing and related them to cytomegalovirus serostatus. Along with the approximately 700-subject first cohort, a separate validation cohort of more than 90 different subjects was used. To predict cytomegalovirus infection status, the study combined high-throughput TCR immunosequencing, statistical association of individual TCRs with disease status, and machine learning. In a later analysis, previously published TCR beta repertoires from roughly 710 donors were re-analyzed and high-resolution HLA genotyping was added so that TCR occurrence patterns could be studied. Rather than drawing on any new phenotypic data, the later analysis identified candidate immune exposures from TCR beta sequences and the way those sequences occurred across donors. An earlier analysis of some 500 of the donors applied high-throughput TCR beta sequencing to assess whether each TCR beta V gene segment acted as functional or pseudogenic. Donor age, sex, ethnicity and CMV serostatus were compiled alongside the repertoire data. A later genetic analysis used genome-wide SNP genotypes for about three fifths of the roughly 700 donors, treating that subset as a discovery cohort. Every repertoire in the discovery cohort had been generated on one and the same sequencing platform. Class I and class II HLA loci were covered by the typing at four-digit resolution. Typing coverage differed by locus: A, B, C, DRB1 and DQB1 were typed in roughly 620-640 donors, DQA1 in about 560, DPA1 in nearly 610, and DPB1 in around 440. Because of strong linkage in the cohort, five DR-DQ haplotypes were treated as single units for association and clustering. Across 398 genotyped donors of the cohort, an average of 235,054 unique TCR beta nucleotide sequences per donor were sequenced, and around 20% of those sequences were non-productive. General conclusions and limits of the study: While some public TCRs were present in many individuals, most TCR sequences turned up only very rarely across donors. A further reported finding was that TCR beta sequences accurately predicted the HLA-A and HLA-B alleles for most subjects in the first cohort. In the study, 164 TCR beta chains were listed as associated with cytomegalovirus. In a later analysis, HLA-associated TCR beta chains showed more clonal expansion and lower generation probabilities than non-associated chains that were equally common. In a later analysis, the rate of TCR association differed among HLA loci, with DRB1 alleles having the most associated TCRs and HLA-C alleles having the fewest. In a later genetic analysis, a missense DCLRE1C variant was associated with V-gene and J-gene trimming of TCR beta chains, and the association was replicated in an independent cohort. The classifier was reported to diagnose cytomegalovirus status with high specificity and sensitivity in both the original and validation cohorts. The authors suggested that the approach could potentially be generalized to other disease states and immunological phenotypes. This cohort had only TCR beta chains sequenced, and the lack of alpha or paired-chain data limited which features could be detected. Strong co-occurrence of HLA alleles, especially DR and DQ, made assigning TCR associations to individual alleles difficult. A group of highly shared sequence variants was considered likely to be a technical artifact of the sequencing pipeline. Several of the top co-occurrence clusters appeared to be linked to parvovirus B19, influenza, CMV and Epstein-Barr virus, according to a later analysis. Because HLA typing was missing for some donors at each locus, association tests included only the typed subset. According to a later analysis, most CMV-associated TCR beta chains appeared to be HLA-restricted, and the HLA associations seemed to be driven largely by CMV exposure. For the cohort, immune exposure information was limited to CMV serostatus. In an earlier analysis of under 600 of the donors, most TCR beta V segments were observed in productive rearrangements about 90% or about 30% of the time, broadly matching IMGT annotations. Some IMGT-functional V segments, including TRBV6-2 and TRBV6-3, could not be told apart with the 87-base-pair reads, so those segments were excluded. Because counts were too low, roughly 17 rarely observed V segments, including chromosome 9 orphons, were left out of the earlier analysis of some 640 of the donors. Three of the identified cytomegalovirus-associated TCR beta chains were confirmed in vitro to be specific for cytomegalovirus antigens. The presence/absence analyses assumed that sequencing depth was roughly uniform across donors, and that assumption may not be true. A later analysis associated 17,000 or so TCR beta sequences with specific HLA alleles at a false discovery rate of 0.05. A later genetic analysis reported fewer N-insertions in productive TCRs among donors in an Asian-associated ancestry cluster than the roughly 700-donor mean. Linkage disequilibrium might explain the correlated functional status among segregating V segments, but an unknown experimental factor could not be excluded.

Library construction relied on the immunoSEQ multiplex PCR assay. For the multiplex PCR, a mixture combining 60 forward primers for TCR Vbeta segments and 13 reverse primers for TCR Jbeta segments was used. Amplification of the CDR3 region of rearranged TCR beta genes was performed with a multiplex PCR assay on genomic DNA. Amplified TCR beta libraries were sequenced as 87-base-pair reads on the Illumina HiSeq System. Concerning the study's data processing: A later analysis counted about 76 million unique TCR beta chains across the 690 or so repertoires, and 9.5 million to 11 million of these chains were shared by at least two donors. Raw reads were error-corrected and collapsed into unique sequences by a nearest-neighbor algorithm in which closely related sequences were merged to remove PCR and sequencing errors. To assign V, D and J gene segments, CDR3 sequences were aligned to IMGT reference sequences. For a sequence to be retained, a match of at least six nucleotides to both a V gene segment and a J gene segment was required. Rearrangements were called productive when the CDR3 lacked stop codons and stayed in frame with V and J; all others were non-productive. Following IMGT convention, CDR3 was defined as the stretch from the second conserved V-encoded cysteine to the conserved J-encoded phenylalanine. Sequences without an unambiguous match to a single V gene segment were excluded from the earlier analysis of about 640 of the donors. In an earlier analysis of some 590 of the donors, V segments were called functional above 56.7% productive rearrangements and were called segregating when the between-donor standard deviation exceeded 5%. A statistical classification framework was built to diagnose cytomegalovirus status from the catalog of TCR beta chain sequences. A later analysis assigned V and J genes by comparing TCR nucleotide sequences with IMGT/GENE-DB human TR gene sequences. Using the TCRdist pipeline, a later analysis assigned CDR3 sequences along with most-parsimonious VDJ recombination scenarios. A later analysis defined each TCR beta chain by its CDR3 amino acid sequence plus V-gene family, and excluded reads lacking a unique V-gene family. As a way to deal with suspected cross-contamination and a sequencing artifact, a later analysis dropped approximately 570 nucleotide sequences that were highly shared and had low generation probability. A later analysis calculated a clonal expansion index for each public chain from normalized within-repertoire ranks of inferred template counts. In a later analysis, generation probabilities were computed with a VDJ recombination model fitted to out-of-frame rearrangements, and the resulting probabilities were checked against IGoR. A later analysis scored TCR-TCR, TCR-HLA and TCR-CMV co-occurrence with hypergeometric tests, applying a repertoire-size bias correction to TCR pairs. In a later analysis, false discovery rates were estimated by permuting HLA or CMV assignments 20 times. In a later analysis, co-occurring TCRs were grouped using DBSCAN, and TCRdist sequence similarity was added for clustering within HLA-allele-positive subsets. Repertoires with fewer than 30,000 or more than 120,000 public chains, plus five repertoires with anomalous nucleotide sharing, were excluded from co-occurrence clustering. Imported from immuneACCESS, the table was reduced by TCRdb to in-frame sequences with V and J called. These copies leave out some clones; in studies compared against another copy, an unresolved V gene accounts for under half, and the cause of the remainder is not known. V and J calls and clone size come straight from that table; D and trimming were deduced from the DNA. For this sample the table gives approximately 99,000 clones, of which roughly 73% were detected only once. Of the sample, roughly 4% is held by the ten largest clones.

The cohort was made up of 500 to 850 healthy bone marrow donors. At the time of sampling, all cohort members were nominally healthy, though unrecorded immune exposures were likely present. The donor tested CMV seronegative, placing the donor among the 350 or so seronegative members of the cohort. Each donor provided a peripheral blood sample, and peripheral blood mononuclear cells were used for TCR beta sequencing. Genomic DNA extraction from the blood cell samples was performed with the Qiagen DNeasy Blood Extraction Kit. From the cysteine through the phenylalanine, the CDR3 covers 15 amino acids. Kept here is only the CDR3 DNA, which spans 45 bases and is read in frame from base 1. V is reduced by 6 bases and J by 3 bases, leaving a spacing of 18 bases between them. CDR1 and CDR2 were assigned from the germline V gene as SGDLS and YYNGEE.

The chain couples TRBV9 to TRBJ1-1; the D gene lacks a confident call. Sequencing was performed on PBMCs. The sequence derives from a man aged 35 to 55 in good health and CMV-seronegative. The CDR3 protein sequence reads: CASTNPRTGDTEAFF. The DNA reads as follows: TGTGCCAGCACCAACCCCCGGACTGGTGACACTGAAGCTTTCTTT. The CDR3, completed at both ends by the reference TRBV9 and TRBJ1-1 genes, gives the full variable domain DSGVTQTPKHLITATGQRVTLRCSPRSGDLSVYWYQQSLDQGLQFLIQYYNGEERAKGNILERFSAQQFPDLHSELNLSSLELGDSALYFCASTNPRTGDTEAFFGQGTRLTVV.